This T cell receptor beta chain was retrieved from a study of early T cells in non-severe SARS-CoV-2 infection. Each cDNA molecule carried a unique molecular identifier. TCRdb ran MiXCR on the 5' RACE reads and lists one entry per CDR3 protein. This table has tens of thousands of distinct CDR3 sequences, 9% to 15% appearing once. This clonotype was counted ten times or more. Deletions cut 2 bases from V and 0 bases from J, with 13 bases between. The CDR3 is 16 residues long. Germline V gives CDR1 SGHNT, CDR2 YENEEA. This TCR was recovered from an adult who was a healthcare worker with PCR-confirmed SARS-CoV-2 infection or an uninfected control (not recorded which). Sequencing was done on a sample of whole blood. The V and J genes are TRBV11-3 and TRBJ2-5; D is ambiguous. CDR3 sequence (DNA): TGTGCCAGCAGCTTAAGTTGGGGTCTAGACCAAGAGACCCAGTACTTC. It codes for CASSLSWGLDQETQYF. Looking up the rest from reference TRBV11-3 and TRBJ2-5 gives the full variable domain: EAGVVQSPRYKIIEKKQPVAFWCNPISGHNTLYWYLQNLGQGPELLIRYENEEAVDDSQLPKDRFSAERLKGVDSTLKIQPAELGDSAVYLCASSLSWGLDQETQYFGPGTRLLVL.